The 30 T cell receptor beta chains reported below all come from one sample, sequenced in a study of blood T cell repertoires in COVID-19. The protocol was immunoSEQ multiplex PCR, while the TCRdb copy is restricted to in-frame clones and leaves out a portion. The repertoire holds roughly 16,000 clones, over 75% seen once, with around a third in the top ten. Specimen: peripheral blood. The source is a man aged 70-80 years in a cohort sampled during active COVID-19.

This clone was picked up a small number of times. This chain uses TRBV6-5 with TRBJ2-5; 8 bases match TRBD2. Germline-derived CDR1 and CDR2 are MNHEY and SVGAGI. With 1 base clipped from V and 7 bases from J, the junction kept 8 bases outside the gene matches. The CDR3 covers 15 residues. In DNA form, the CDR3 reads TGTGCCAGCAGTTACTTGGGACTAGGTGAGGGGACCCAGTACTTC. Translating it yields CASSYLGLGEGTQYF.

The gene calls are TRBV30 and TRBJ2-1; 13 bases are shared with TRBD2. Germline-derived CDR1 and CDR2 are GTSNPN and SVGIG (reference sequence). Trimming removed 1 base from V and 9 bases from J; junction bases left unmatched: 12. CDR3 length: 17 residues. The CDR3 is CAWSGQGTSGERREQFF. DNA of the CDR3: TGTGCCTGGAGTGGACAGGGGACTAGCGGGGAGCGGCGTGAGCAGTTCTTC.

The chain links TRBV25-1 to TRBJ1-6; tentatively, D is TRBD1 (5 bases). Germline V gives CDR1 MGHDK, CDR2 SYGVNS. Trimming stripped 1 base from V and 0 bases from J, with 13 bases between. This CDR3 has 18 residues. CDR3 nucleotide sequence: TGTGCCAGCAGTGAATGGGGGACTGCTAGCTCCTATAATTCACCCCTCCACTTT. It codes for CASSEWGTASSYNSPLHF.

The genes are TRBV28 and TRBJ2-7, with TRBD1 as a possible D gene (6 bases). Germline CDR1 is MDHEN and CDR2 is SYDVKM. Trimming stripped 6 bases from V and 6 bases from J, with 15 bases between. CDR3 length equals 13 residues. The CDR3 sequence is CASSIAGDSEQYF. CDR3 DNA: TGTGCCAGCAGCATTGCAGGGGATTCCGAGCAGTACTTC. Looking up the rest from reference TRBV28 and TRBJ2-7 gives the full variable domain: DVKVTQSSRYLVKRTGEKVFLECVQDMDHENMFWYRQDPGLGLRLIYFSYDVKMKEKGDIPEGYSVSREKKERFSLILESASTNQTSMYLCASSIAGDSEQYFGPGTRLTVT.

V gene TRBV7-2 combines with J gene TRBJ2-7; D remains ambiguous. The CDR3 covers 13 residues. Germline V gene sequence: CDR1 SGHTA, CDR2 FQGNSA. Between the trimmed V and J ends, which lost 1 base and 5 bases, there was a span of 9 bases. DNA of the CDR3: TGTGCCAGCAGCTTAGGCCCCCTAGACGAGCAGTACTTC. This encodes CASSLGPLDEQYF.

This clone showed up just once. The chain couples TRBV27 to TRBJ2-1, with TRBD1 matching 9 bases. V shed 3 bases and J 7 bases; nucleotides not matched to a gene: 13. The CDR3 is 17 amino acids. The V gene's germline CDR1 is MNHEY and CDR2 SMNVEV (reference sequence). DNA for the CDR3: TGTGCCAGCAGTTTGTTCGGGACAGGGTATTTGATGAATGAGCAGTTCTTC. Protein product: CASSLFGTGYLMNEQFF.

In this sample, this clone is medium-sized. The chain joins TRBV5-4 to TRBJ2-1; D ambiguous. Deletions cut 2 bases from V and 6 bases from J, with 12 bases between. Germline V gene lookup returns CDR1 SGHNT and CDR2 YYREEE (reference sequence). The CDR3 spans 14 residues. Here the CDR3 DNA reads TGTGCCAGCAGCTTTGCCCTTAGTAGCAATGAGCAGTTCTTC. Translating gives CASSFALSSNEQFF. Full variable domain (missing parts from reference TRBV5-4 and TRBJ2-1): ETGVTQSPTHLIKTRGQQVTLRCSSQSGHNTVSWYQQALGQGPQFIFQYYREEENGRGNFPPRFSGLQFPNYSSELNVNALELDDSALYLCASSFALSSNEQFFGPGTRLTVL.

The chain combines TRBV27 with TRBJ2-1, with D possibly TRBD1 on 5 matching bases. Trimming pared 3 bases from V and 9 bases from J, leaving 18 bases between. This CDR3 region has 15 residues. CDR1 and CDR2 from the germline V gene are MNHEY and SMNVEV (reference sequence). CDR3 sequence reads: CASSFGGHSGFEQFF. DNA for the CDR3: TGTGCCAGCAGTTTCGGCGGACACAGTGGCTTTGAGCAGTTCTTC.

The chain has TRBV19 and TRBJ1-2; TRBD1 agrees at 8 bases. The V gene's germline CDR1 is LNHDA and CDR2 SQIVND (reference sequence). The CDR3 consists of 14 residues. Unmatched junction bases numbered 5, after V lost 4 bases and J lost 4 bases. CDR3 loop: CASSSHRGGYGYTF. CDR3 DNA sequence: TGTGCCAGTAGTAGCCACAGGGGGGGCTATGGCTACACCTTC.

This chain joins TRBV25-1 and TRBJ2-7; 8 bases line up with TRBD1. The CDR3 extends over 13 amino acids. Germline trimming cut 6 bases from V and 5 bases from J; bases unmatched to any gene: 6. Germline CDR1 MGHDK, CDR2 SYGVNS. The CDR3 sequence: CASRGQGAHEQYF. The CDR3 nucleotides are TGTGCCAGCAGAGGGCAGGGGGCCCACGAGCAGTACTTC.

The chain uses TRBV28 and TRBJ2-5; D is perhaps TRBD1 (6 bases). From germline, CDR1 is MDHEN and CDR2 SYDVKM. Deletions cut 4 bases from V and 3 bases from J, with 21 bases between. CDR3 length: 17 residues. The CDR3 DNA reads as TGTGCCAGCAGTTATGGTTACAGGGTATCTGGCGAAGAGACCCAGTACTTC. Translating it yields CASSYGYRVSGEETQYF.

The chain couples TRBV24-1 to TRBJ1-2; tentative D call: TRBD1 (6 bases). This CDR3 has 16 amino acids. V was cut by 8 bases and J by 6 bases, with 24 bases left in between. Looked up from germline, CDR1 is KGHDR and CDR2 is SFDVKD. The CDR3 DNA follows: TGTGCCACCAAAAGGGCAGGGGACCACGAGATCGATGGCTACACCTTC. Translated: CATKRAGDHEIDGYTF.

V is TRBV28 and J is TRBJ1-6; possible D gene TRBD1, 5 bases. The CDR3 spans 15 residues. V was cut by 7 bases and J by 6 bases, with 16 bases left in between. Germline-derived CDR1 and CDR2 are MDHEN and SYDVKM. This CDR3 reads CASTPDREVNSPLHF. The CDR3 region has the DNA TGTGCCAGCACCCCCGACAGAGAAGTTAATTCACCCCTCCACTTT.

This clone is termed medium-sized. V and J are TRBV7-7 and TRBJ2-5; 12 positions agree with TRBD2. The germline gives CDR1 SSHAT, CDR2 FNYEAQ (reference sequence). V shed 6 bases and J 5 bases; nucleotides not matched to a gene: 7. The length of the CDR3 is 15 residues. DNA of the CDR3: TGTGCCAGCAGAGCCGGGACTAGCGGGTCGGAGACCCAGTACTTC. Translation gives CASRAGTSGSETQYF.

CDR3: CASSLGLVQETQYF. The CDR3 bases are TGTGCCAGCAGCTTAGGCCTAGTACAAGAGACCCAGTACTTC. The V gene is TRBV7-9, the J gene TRBJ2-5, with D unclear. The germline V gene has CDR1 SEHNR and CDR2 FQNEAQ (reference sequence). The V end lost 1 base, the J end lost 2 bases, and 8 bases lay between the germline ends. The CDR3 spans 14 residues.

By proportion, this clone is medium-sized. This chain links TRBV7-9 with TRBJ2-1, with D perhaps matching TRBD2 (6 bases). Germline V CDR1 and CDR2: SEHNR, FQNEAQ (reference sequence). V was trimmed by 6 bases and J by 4 bases, leaving 16 bases between them. The CDR3 covers 15 residues. CDR3 bases: TGTGCCAGCAGTCCTACTAGCACCTATTACAATGAGCAGTTCTTC. Protein sequence: CASSPTSTYYNEQFF.

The genes are TRBV5-1 and TRBJ2-5; D is perhaps TRBD1 (6 bases). Trimming stripped 0 bases from V and 5 bases from J, with 14 bases between. Per the germline V gene, CDR1 is SGHRS and CDR2 is YFSETQ. CDR3 length: 15 residues. DNA for the CDR3: TGCGCCAGCAGCTTGGTGGGGGCACGGGACGAGACCCAGTACTTC. This encodes CASSLVGARDETQYF. The full variable domain, rest sourced from reference TRBV5-1 and TRBJ2-5, is KAGVTQTPRYLIKTRGQQVTLSCSPISGHRSVSWYQQTPGQGLQFLFEYFSETQRNKGNFPGRFSGRQFSNSRSEMNVSTLELGDSALYLCASSLVGARDETQYFGPGTRLLVL.

This clone was counted a single time. The rearrangement uses TRBV18 and TRBJ2-5; the match to TRBD1 covers 8 bases. Germline V CDR1 and CDR2: KGHSH, LQKENI. CDR3 length: 15 residues. J lost 5 bases, V lost 1 base, and 6 bases had no gene match. DNA of the CDR3: TGTGCCAGCTCACCACGGCAGGGGGCGCTTGAGACCCAGTACTTC. It specifies CASSPRQGALETQYF. Complete variable domain (other parts from reference TRBV18 and TRBJ2-5): NAGVMQNPRHLVRRRGQEARLRCSPMKGHSHVYWYRQLPEEGLKFMVYLQKENIIDESGMPKERFSAEFPKEGPSILRIQQVVRGDSAAYFCASSPRQGALETQYFGPGTRLLVL.

This clone appeared a single time. The chain recombines TRBV28 with TRBJ1-1; 7 bases align to TRBD1. This CDR3 comprises 16 residues. The trim removed 8 bases at V and 1 base at J, leaving 13 bases unmatched. Germline-derived CDR1 and CDR2 are MDHEN and SYDVKM. In DNA, the CDR3 is TGTGCCAGCCATCTCGGCAGGGGGTATTGGAACACTGAAGCTTTCTTT. It codes for CASHLGRGYWNTEAFF. The variable domain in full, with the rest retrieved from reference TRBV28 and TRBJ1-1, is DVKVTQSSRYLVKRTGEKVFLECVQDMDHENMFWYRQDPGLGLRLIYFSYDVKMKEKGDIPEGYSVSREKKERFSLILESASTNQTSMYLCASHLGRGYWNTEAFFGQGTRLTVV.

CDR3: CASSLFSSGRGNEQYF. For the CDR3, the DNA is TGTGCCAGCAGTTTATTTTCTAGCGGCCGTGGAAACGAGCAGTACTTC. The rearrangement uses TRBV27 and TRBJ2-7; 7 bases agree with TRBD2. The CDR3 is 16 residues long. Losses at the gene ends were 1 base for V and 5 bases for J; bases not matched to a gene: 11. CDR1 is MNHEY and CDR2 is SMNVEV in the germline V gene (reference sequence).

This rearrangement joins TRBV10-3 to TRBJ2-2, with 14 bases aligning to TRBD2. Germline V lookup: CDR1 ENHRY, CDR2 SYGVKD. Trimming took 6 bases from V and 5 from J; bases not matched to a gene: 5. The CDR3 sequence is 16 residues long. The CDR3 reads CAISQTSGRDTGELFF. In DNA form, the CDR3 reads TGTGCCATCAGCCAGACTAGCGGGAGGGATACCGGGGAGCTGTTTTTT.

CDR3: CASSQGRNTEAFF. Written as DNA, the CDR3 is TGCGCCAGCAGCCAAGGGAGGAACACTGAAGCTTTCTTT. This chain links TRBV4-1 with TRBJ1-1, with unresolved D. The CDR3 length is 13 residues. V was cut by 1 base and J by 1 base, with 4 bases left in between. The germline V gene has CDR1 MGHRA and CDR2 YSYEKL.

This chain connects TRBV5-1 to TRBJ2-1, with 9 nucleotides matching TRBD1. V lost 5 bases to trimming and J lost 7 bases; unmatched junction nucleotides: 10. Germline V gives CDR1 SGHRS, CDR2 YFSETQ. The CDR3 contains 15 residues. CDR3 nucleotide sequence: TGCGCCAGCAGGTCCTCCGGGACAGGGTCGAATGAGCAGTTCTTC. This gives the protein CASRSSGTGSNEQFF.

V usage is TRBV5-4 and J usage is TRBJ2-5; D remains ambiguous. This CDR3 region has 17 residues. Per germline, CDR1 SGHNT and CDR2 YYREEE (reference sequence). V was shortened by 2 bases and J by 6 bases, with 23 bases between the two germline ends. CDR3 residues: CASSFSAESPERQTQYF. The CDR3 region has the DNA TGTGCCAGCAGCTTCTCCGCGGAGAGCCCGGAGAGACAGACCCAGTACTTC.

The chain has TRBV7-2 and TRBJ2-3; 7 nucleotides line up with TRBD2. J gave up 10 bases and V 5 bases, and 12 bases lay outside the gene matches. Germline CDR1 SGHTA, CDR2 FQGNSA. This CDR3 has 14 amino acids. The CDR3, as DNA: TGTGCCAGCAGCCCAAGCGGGGTACCACAAGCGCAGTATTTT. It yields the protein CASSPSGVPQAQYF.

By share of the sample, this clone is medium-sized. The chain carries TRBV14 and TRBJ2-1; 8 nucleotides match TRBD2. Unmatched junction bases numbered 12, after V lost 5 bases and J lost 6 bases. This CDR3 comprises 16 residues. Germline V gives CDR1 SGHDN, CDR2 FVKESK. CDR3 amino acids: CASSGPGTSVLNEQFF. In nucleotides, the CDR3 is TGTGCCAGCAGCGGGCCGGGGACTAGTGTCCTCAATGAGCAGTTCTTC.

The chain carries TRBV5-4 and TRBJ2-7; 10 nucleotides match TRBD2. This CDR3 contains 14 residues. Germline V CDR1 and CDR2: SGHNT, YYREEE (reference sequence). With 4 bases clipped from V and 3 bases from J, the junction kept 4 bases outside the gene matches. The CDR3 loop is CASSQGLADYEQYF. The CDR3 bases are TGTGCCAGCAGCCAAGGACTAGCGGACTACGAGCAGTACTTC.

The V gene is TRBV25-1, the J gene TRBJ1-6; D is unresolved. CDR3 length: 13 amino acids. CDR1 and CDR2 from the germline V gene are MGHDK and SYGVNS. V was pared by 2 bases and J by 9 bases, with 8 bases between. In DNA form, the CDR3 reads TGTGCCAGCAGTGAAGTACGCGGTTCACCCCTCCACTTT. Protein: CASSEVRGSPLHF.

The V gene is TRBV6-2 or TRBV6-3, the J gene TRBJ2-7; D uncertain. V was shortened by 5 bases and J by 3 bases, with 11 bases between the two germline ends. Germline CDR1 is MNHEY and CDR2 is SVGEGT. The CDR3 covers 13 residues. The CDR3 region has the DNA TGTGCCAGCAGTCCCCGCCGGTACTACGAGCAGTACTTC. Its translation: CASSPRRYYEQYF.

V is TRBV11-3 and J is TRBJ2-1; a weak D match, TRBD2 (5 bases). Germline V gene lookup returns CDR1 SGHNT and CDR2 YENEEA. Trimming took off 2 bases at V and 6 bases at J, with 14 bases between the two ends. CDR3 size: 15 residues. This CDR3 reads CASSLRSVEGNEQFF. The CDR3 coding sequence is TGTGCCAGCAGCTTAAGGTCAGTAGAGGGCAATGAGCAGTTCTTC.